This T cell receptor beta chain was retrieved from a study of blood T cell repertoires in COVID-19. Study as a whole: Samples came from the United States, Italy and Spain, spanning acute and convalescent COVID-19.

TCRdb's copy holds only in-frame clones and misses some; the assay was immunoSEQ multiplex PCR. The sample carries approximately 88,000 clones, about 84% recorded once. Germline CDR1 is MNHEY and CDR2 is SVGAGI. V shed 7 bases and J shed 4 bases, with 14 bases lying between them. The CDR3 is 13 amino acids. The clonotype was recovered from a woman in her 70s with acute or convalescent COVID-19. This sequence joins TRBV6-5 and TRBJ2-7; tentatively, D is TRBD1 (6 bases). Sequenced: peripheral blood. CDR3 region: CASNIGTNYEQYV. CDR3 in DNA: TGTGCCAGCAATATAGGGACAAATTACGAGCAGTACGTC.